The 28 T cell receptor beta chains in this list originate from one sample, sequenced in a study of blood T cell repertoires in COVID-19. Data came from immunoSEQ multiplex PCR; TCRdb stores just in-frame clones and leaves some out. The sample includes approximately 28,000 clones, around 85% of them seen just once. Sequencing used peripheral blood. These receptors originate from a woman aged 60-70 years with acute or convalescent COVID-19.

The rearrangement joins TRBV12-3 or TRBV12-4 to TRBJ2-7, with D tentatively TRBD2 (6 bases). The V gene lost 3 bases and the J gene lost 5 bases, with 11 bases spanning the gap. The CDR3 is 13 residues long. In DNA form, the CDR3 reads TGTGCCAGCAGTTTCGCGGGGTTTGACGAGCAGTACTTC. Protein: CASSFAGFDEQYF.

This chain connects TRBV11-3 to TRBJ2-3, with 8 bases aligning to TRBD1. CDR1 and CDR2 from the germline V gene are SGHNT and YENEEA. Trimming at V came to 5 bases and at J to 2 bases, leaving 6 bases not matched to a gene. This CDR3 has 15 amino acids. The CDR3 region is CASSTRQGLTDTQYF. CDR3 DNA sequence: TGTGCCAGCAGCACCCGACAGGGGCTCACAGATACGCAGTATTTT.

This clone was counted only a few times. The chain links TRBV20-1 to TRBJ1-1; D ambiguous. Germline CDR1 reads DFQATT; CDR2 reads SNEGSKA (reference sequence). V shed 4 bases and J shed 1 base, with 4 bases lying between them. CDR3 length: 11 residues. The CDR3 DNA is TGCAGTGCTATCTCGAACACTGAAGCTTTCTTT. Protein product: CSAISNTEAFF.

This chain uses TRBV5-1 with TRBJ1-1; a weak D match, TRBD1 (6 bases). V was clipped by 4 bases and J by 8 bases, with 15 bases between them. The germline CDR1 and CDR2 sequences are SGHRS and YFSETQ. The CDR3 contains 13 residues. The CDR3 reads CASSHDKDREAFF. For the CDR3, the DNA is TGCGCCAGCAGCCATGACAAGGACAGAGAAGCTTTCTTT. Based on the CDR3 plus reference TRBV5-1 and TRBJ1-1, the full variable domain is KAGVTQTPRYLIKTRGQQVTLSCSPISGHRSVSWYQQTPGQGLQFLFEYFSETQRNKGNFPGRFSGRQFSNSRSEMNVSTLELGDSALYLCASSHDKDREAFFGQGTRLTVV.

In DNA, the CDR3 is TGTGCCAGCAGCCGAGACAGAAATTCACCCCTCCACTTT. This gives the protein CASSRDRNSPLHF. The chain is built from TRBV7-3 and TRBJ1-6; D might be TRBD1 (5 bases). The V and J ends lost 5 bases and 7 bases respectively, with 9 bases between them. Per germline, CDR1 SGHTA and CDR2 FQGTGA. There are 13 residues in the CDR3.

The J gene is TRBJ2-5, the V gene TRBV20-1; no reliable D call. Germline CDR1 reads DFQATT; CDR2 reads SNEGSKA (reference sequence). Trimming stripped 7 bases from V and 0 bases from J, with 6 bases between. This CDR3 contains 11 residues. CDR3 loop: CSGQDQETQYF. Here the CDR3 DNA reads TGCAGTGGGCAGGACCAAGAGACCCAGTACTTC.

The chain recombines TRBV19 with TRBJ2-3; 11 bases agree with TRBD2. The CDR3 has 17 amino acids. Trimming took 2 bases from V and 2 from J; bases not matched to a gene: 6. Germline assignment: CDR1 LNHDA and CDR2 SQIVND (reference sequence). CDR3 sequence (DNA): TGTGCCAGTAGTATACGTTCTAGCGGGGGGTCCACAGATACGCAGTATTTT. It encodes CASSIRSSGGSTDTQYF. Combining the CDR3 with reference TRBV19 and TRBJ2-3 gives the whole variable domain DGGITQSPKYLFRKEGQNVTLSCEQNLNHDAMYWYRQDPGQGLRLIYYSQIVNDFQKGDIAEGYSVSREKKESFPLTVTSAQKNPTAFYLCASSIRSSGGSTDTQYFGPGTRLTVL.

V is TRBV28 and J is TRBJ1-1, with D possibly being TRBD1 (6 bases). This CDR3 is 14 amino acids long. Deletions cut 7 bases from V and 2 bases from J, with 14 bases between. Germline CDR1 reads MDHEN; CDR2 reads SYDVKM. The CDR3 region is CASMGGGKNTEAFF. CDR3 nucleotides: TGTGCCAGCATGGGAGGGGGGAAAAACACTGAAGCTTTCTTT.

The gene calls are TRBV7-6 and TRBJ2-3, with D perhaps matching TRBD1 (6 bases). The germline V gene has CDR1 SGHVS and CDR2 FNYEAQ. V was cut by 5 bases and J by 3 bases, with 15 bases left in between. The CDR3 has 15 amino acids. The CDR3 spells CASSQYRTETDTQYF. CDR3 nucleotides: TGTGCCAGCAGCCAATACCGGACAGAAACAGATACGCAGTATTTT.

CDR3 nucleotides: TGTGCCAGCAGTGAATATCCCGCGGGAGCTTTCTTT. Translating it yields CASSEYPAGAFF. The chain couples TRBV6-1 to TRBJ1-1; no firm D call. Trimming removed 2 bases from V and 10 bases from J, with 11 bases in between. The germline gives CDR1 MNHNS, CDR2 SASEGT. This CDR3 is 12 amino acids long.

The V and J genes are TRBV5-1 and TRBJ2-5, with D maybe TRBD2 (6 bases). The length of the CDR3 is 15 residues. Germline V gives CDR1 SGHRS, CDR2 YFSETQ. V was clipped by 1 base and J by 4 bases, with 14 bases between them. CDR3 DNA: TGCGCCAGCAGCTTGTCGGGACTCACTACAGAGACCCAGTACTTC. Its translation is CASSLSGLTTETQYF.

The V call is TRBV19, the J call TRBJ1-2, with 9 bases lining up with TRBD1. The CDR3 has 14 residues. Germline V lookup: CDR1 LNHDA, CDR2 SQIVND (reference sequence). Germline trimming cut 4 bases from V and 8 bases from J; bases unmatched to any gene: 8. The CDR3 region has the DNA TGTGCCAGTAGTACCCAACCCGGGACAGGGGGCTACACCTTC. Translation: CASSTQPGTGGYTF.

This chain links TRBV18 with TRBJ2-2; D might be TRBD2 (5 bases). V was pared by 2 bases and J by 5 bases, with 12 bases between. CDR1 is KGHSH and CDR2 is LQKENI in the germline V gene. This CDR3 contains 15 residues. CDR3 residues: CASSPMSLGTGELFF. For the CDR3, the DNA is TGTGCCAGCTCACCAATGTCACTAGGGACCGGGGAGCTGTTTTTT.

This sequence joins TRBV7-6 and TRBJ1-1, with D possibly matching TRBD1 (5 bases). V was trimmed by 2 bases and J by 0 bases, leaving 19 bases between them. The CDR3 is 18 amino acids. Germline V gene data show CDR1 as SGHVS and CDR2 as FNYEAQ. Here the CDR3 reads CASSLPADRSTMNTEAFF. DNA for the CDR3: TGTGCCAGCAGCTTACCCGCTGACAGATCAACTATGAACACTGAAGCTTTCTTT. The full variable domain, with the rest looked up from reference TRBV7-6 and TRBJ1-1, is GAGVSQSPRYKVTKRGQDVALRCDPISGHVSLYWYRQALGQGPEFLTYFNYEAQQDKSGLPNDRFSAERPEGSISTLTIQRTEQRDSAMYRCASSLPADRSTMNTEAFFGQGTRLTVV.

The J gene is TRBJ2-6, the V gene TRBV7-6; maybe TRBD2 (5 bases). The CDR3 consists of 15 residues. Per the germline V gene, CDR1 is SGHVS and CDR2 is FNYEAQ. V was cut by 5 bases and J by 0 bases, with 8 bases left in between. The CDR3 sequence: CASSPRDSGANVLTF. In DNA, the CDR3 is TGTGCCAGCAGCCCCCGGGACTCTGGGGCCAACGTCCTGACTTTC.

This sequence joins TRBV6-1 and TRBJ2-6; 8 nucleotides agree with TRBD1. Germline CDR1 MNHNS, CDR2 SASEGT. CDR3 length: 15 amino acids. Trimming removed 7 bases from V and 2 bases from J; junction bases left unmatched: 4. Written as DNA, the CDR3 is TGTGCCAGCACCCAGACAGGGGCTGGGGCCAACGTCCTGACTTTC. Its protein is CASTQTGAGANVLTF.

V is TRBV6-1 and J is TRBJ2-3; the D is unclear. This CDR3 contains 12 residues. V lost 1 base and J lost 7, with 6 bases in between. Germline V gives CDR1 MNHNS, CDR2 SASEGT. The CDR3 region is CASSEVRYTQYF. The DNA for the CDR3 is TGTGCCAGCAGTGAAGTGCGCTATACGCAGTATTTT.

This clone was seen once. The chain carries TRBV7-8 and TRBJ2-7, with 8 nucleotides matching TRBD2. CDR3 size: 17 residues. The junction had 10 bases not matched to a gene; V was cut back by 1 base and J by 2 bases. Germline CDR1 is SGHVS and CDR2 is FQNEAQ. CDR3 sequence reads: CASSLGGERGFPYEQYF. In DNA, the CDR3 is TGTGCCAGCAGCTTAGGTGGCGAGCGGGGGTTTCCCTACGAGCAGTACTTC.

The chain couples TRBV7-9 to TRBJ1-2; D gene ambiguous. This CDR3 contains 14 residues. Germline V gives CDR1 SEHNR, CDR2 FQNEAQ (reference sequence). V lost 1 base and J lost 8, with 14 bases in between. The CDR3 protein is CASSLGGQSMGYTF. The CDR3 DNA reads as TGTGCCAGCAGCTTAGGCGGTCAATCTATGGGCTACACCTTC.

The rearrangement uses TRBV28 and TRBJ2-3, with TRBD2 matching over 9 bases. Germline assignment: CDR1 MDHEN and CDR2 SYDVKM. The V gene end was trimmed by 5 bases and the J gene end by 2 bases; junction bases not matched to a gene: 17. This CDR3 is built from 19 residues. The CDR3 sequence is CASSTGSFGGGASTDTQYF. CDR3 nucleotide sequence: TGTGCCAGCAGTACTGGAAGTTTCGGCGGGGGGGCGTCCACAGATACGCAGTATTTT. Drawing the rest from reference TRBV28 and TRBJ2-3, the complete variable domain is DVKVTQSSRYLVKRTGEKVFLECVQDMDHENMFWYRQDPGLGLRLIYFSYDVKMKEKGDIPEGYSVSREKKERFSLILESASTNQTSMYLCASSTGSFGGGASTDTQYFGPGTRLTVL.

This clone was observed a single time. The V and J genes are TRBV7-3 and TRBJ2-3, with 10 bases identical to TRBD2. This CDR3 region has 15 residues. The trim removed 2 bases at V and 3 bases at J, leaving 2 bases unmatched. Germline V gene lookup returns CDR1 SGHTA and CDR2 FQGTGA. This chain's CDR3 is CASSLQAGGTDTQYF. The CDR3 region has the DNA TGTGCCAGCAGCTTACAAGCGGGGGGGACAGATACGCAGTATTTT.

The chain has TRBV30 and TRBJ2-7; D is undetermined. The CDR3 runs to 11 residues. Germline CDR1 is GTSNPN and CDR2 is SVGIG (reference sequence). With 5 bases removed from V and 3 bases from J, the gap between germline ends came to 8 bases. CDR3 loop: CAWGRSYEQYF. In DNA form, the CDR3 reads TGTGCCTGGGGGCGCAGCTACGAGCAGTACTTC.

This clone was seen ten or more times. The chain carries TRBV7-9 and TRBJ1-1, with 9 bases lining up with TRBD1. The CDR3 contains 14 residues. Germline trimming cut 4 bases from V and 5 bases from J; bases unmatched to any gene: 5. In germline, CDR1 is SEHNR, CDR2 FQNEAQ (reference sequence). The CDR3, as DNA: TGTGCCAGCAGCTGGGGACAGGGTAGGACTGAAGCTTTCTTT. Protein: CASSWGQGRTEAFF. The variable domain in full, completed from reference TRBV7-9 and TRBJ1-1, reads DTGVSQNPRHKITKRGQNVTFRCDPISEHNRLYWYRQTLGQGPEFLTYFQNEAQLEKSRLLSDRFSAERPKGSFSTLEIQRTEQGDSAMYLCASSWGQGRTEAFFGQGTRLTVV.

This clone was counted between two and nine times. This chain uses TRBV2 with TRBJ2-5; perhaps TRBD2 as D (7 bases). Trimming took off 7 bases at V and 5 bases at J, with 20 bases between the two ends. CDR1 is SNHLY, CDR2 FYNNEI, per germline. This CDR3 is built from 15 residues. The CDR3 here is CASTLLGGPEETQYF. The CDR3 bases are TGTGCCAGCACTCTTCTGGGGGGGCCGGAGGAGACCCAGTACTTC.

In its sample, this clone was seen a few times. The chain has TRBV10-2 and TRBJ2-3; D is unclear. Per the germline V gene, CDR1 is WSHSY and CDR2 is SAAADI. V was clipped by 5 bases and J by 4 bases, with 13 bases between them. This CDR3 is 14 amino acids long. The CDR3 region has the DNA TGCGCCAGCAGTCTCGACATGCTTGCAGATACGCAGTATTTT. Translating gives CASSLDMLADTQYF.

The chain joins TRBV9 to TRBJ2-2; 7 bases are a match to TRBD1. Germline V gene data show CDR1 as SGDLS and CDR2 as YYNGEE. The CDR3 totals 17 residues. J lost 4 bases, V lost 3 bases, and 12 bases had no gene match. The CDR3 region has the DNA TGTGCCAGCAGCGATATATTCGGGACAGTAACCACCGGGGAGCTGTTTTTT. Its protein product is CASSDIFGTVTTGELFF.

This clone was picked up a small number of times. V and J are TRBV6-1 and TRBJ2-7; 11 nucleotides agree with TRBD1. The CDR3 extends over 15 amino acids. V lost 0 bases, J lost 3 bases, and 1 base stayed unmatched. The V gene's germline CDR1 is MNHNS and CDR2 SASEGT. The CDR3 here is CASSEAGTGGYEQYF. CDR3 sequence (DNA): TGTGCCAGCAGTGAAGCGGGGACAGGGGGCTACGAGCAGTACTTC.

This chain uses TRBV6-5 with TRBJ2-2; D remains ambiguous. Germline values: CDR1 MNHEY, CDR2 SVGAGI. This CDR3 contains 13 residues. V was clipped by 6 bases and J by 4 bases, with 9 bases between them. The DNA of the CDR3 is TGTGCCAGCAGGATGACTCGCACCGGGGAGCTGTTTTTT. It yields the protein CASRMTRTGELFF.